This T cell receptor beta chain was sequenced during a study of naive and memory T cell subsets. This clonotype was seen a few times. What it binds is not known. Overnight CMV lysate stimulation of fresh PBMCs defined donor CMV status by CD4+ IFNgamma. Two oligonucleotides, mixed equimolar, formed the beta constant-region primer covering TRBC1 and TRBC2. Four rounds of PCR amplified the ligated cDNA using nested alpha and beta constant-region primers plus SP2. MiXCR, applied by TCRdb to the UMI-ligation and nested PCR reads, yields one record per CDR3 protein. The sample includes approximately 100,000 distinct CDR3 sequences, roughly 15% of them seen just once. The V segment lost 2 bases and the J segment 13 bases; nucleotides outside the gene matches: 11. Germline CDR1 reads SQVTM; CDR2 reads ANQGSEA. The CDR3 is made up of 14 amino acids. Study-level findings and limits: Especially in CD8 cells, naive repertoires contained a few larger clonotypes, possibly CD45RA-re-expressing memory cells. Findings for naive and memory subsets could not be checked against ground truth. Gini index rose across naive, CM, EM and EMRA in CD4 and CD8.

The chain couples TRBV29-1 to TRBJ2-1, with TRBD2 matching 10 bases. This clonotype was sampled from a human donor in good health. What was sequenced was naive CD8+ T cells from blood. The CDR3 region is CSVESGLAGDLQFF. Here the CDR3 DNA reads TGCAGCGTTGAATCGGGCCTAGCGGGAGATCTCCAGTTCTTC.